This is a list of T cell receptor beta chains from one sample in a study of blood T cell repertoires in COVID-19. Assay: immunoSEQ multiplex PCR; the TCRdb copy retains only in-frame clones and omits some. Of tens of thousands of clones in the sample, roughly 80% were seen once. The specimen sequenced was peripheral blood. The receptors come from a human donor in a cohort sampled during active COVID-19. Both conserved end residues are part of each CDR3. The order of the fields is clone size, J gene, D gene, V gene, CDR3 DNA, CDR3 protein. The D gene is left open where the match is weak. Size values are once, few and many counts, or a class for expanded clones, and some rows have none.

once,TRBJ1-5,TRBD1,TRBV30,TGTGCCTGGAGTGTAGGTCGACAGGGGGTCCCGAGGCGGCAGCCCCAGCATTTT,CAWSVGRQGVPRRQPQHF
NA,TRBJ1-3,NA,TRBV5-4,TGTGCCAGCAGCATTCAGGGTCCTGGAAACACCATATATTTT,CASSIQGPGNTIYF
once,TRBJ1-2,NA,TRBV7-9,TGTGCCAGCACCTTTCCCCTTTTAACAGCAGATGGCTACACCTTC,CASTFPLLTADGYTF
NA,TRBJ2-5,NA,TRBV7-9,TGTGCCAGCAGCCCACGACTTCTTCAAGAGACCCAGTACTTC,CASSPRLLQETQYF
NA,TRBJ1-2,TRBD1,TRBV6-6,TGTGCCAGCAAGGGACAGCCCCATGGCTACACCTTC,CASKGQPHGYTF
NA,TRBJ2-7,TRBD1,TRBV27,TGTGCCAGCAGTTTTCGGACAGGGGCCGCCTACGAGCAGTACTTC,CASSFRTGAAYEQYF
NA,TRBJ1-5,NA,TRBV18,TGTGCCAGCTCACCAAGGACTTCGGTTAATAGCAATCAGCCCCAGCATTTT,CASSPRTSVNSNQPQHF
NA,TRBJ2-3,NA,TRBV4-1,TGCGCCAGCAGCCGCCGGGACACAGATACGCAGTATTTT,CASSRRDTDTQYF
NA,TRBJ2-1,NA,TRBV6-1,TGTGCCAGCAGTGAACGCAGGGTTCCCTACAATGAGCAGTTCTTC,CASSERRVPYNEQFF
NA,TRBJ1-4,NA,TRBV6-5,TGTGCCAGCAGCGACAGGCCTGGTGAAAAACTGTTTTTT,CASSDRPGEKLFF
few,TRBJ2-5,NA,TRBV19,TGTGCCAGTAGTTCCGGGGGGCGGGAGACCCAGTACTTC,CASSSGGRETQYF
NA,TRBJ1-1,NA,TRBV6-6,TGTGCCAGCAATCGTAGGGGGGGTGAAGCTTTCTTT,CASNRRGGEAFF
NA,TRBJ2-1,TRBD1,TRBV6-2/TRBV6-3,TGTGCCAGCAGTTCCGCCGGGACAGGGGGCGATGAGCAGTTCTTC,CASSSAGTGGDEQFF
NA,TRBJ2-1,TRBD2,TRBV29-1,TGCAGCGTGACGACTAGCGGGGGGGCGGCGGAGCAGTTCTTC,CSVTTSGGAAEQFF
NA,TRBJ1-2,TRBD1,TRBV29-1,TGCAGCGTTGAAACAGGGGGTGGCTACACCTTC,CSVETGGGYTF
NA,TRBJ1-5,TRBD1,TRBV27,TGTGCCAGCAGTTCGACAGGGCCTGGTCAGCCCCAGCATTTT,CASSSTGPGQPQHF
once,TRBJ1-4,NA,TRBV19,TGTGCCAGTAGTAATACAGGAAATAATGAAAAACTGTTTTTT,CASSNTGNNEKLFF
NA,TRBJ2-4,NA,TRBV7-9,TGTGCCAGCAGCTTAGGGGCGGGGCAAAACATTCAGTACTTC,CASSLGAGQNIQYF
once,TRBJ2-1,TRBD2,TRBV6-6,TGTGCCAGCAGTTACTCGACAGCGGGGGGTTACAATGAGCAGTTCTTC,CASSYSTAGGYNEQFF
NA,TRBJ1-3,TRBD1,TRBV7-9,TGTGCCAGCAGCTTGAGACAGGGGCCGAGAAACACCATATATTTT,CASSLRQGPRNTIYF
NA,TRBJ1-1,NA,TRBV7-3,TGTGCCAGCAGCAACGGAGCCGGGCGTGAGGGTGAAGCTTTCTTT,CASSNGAGREGEAFF
NA,TRBJ2-1,NA,TRBV7-9,TGTGCCAGCAGCTTACTGATGGTCAGTTACAATGAGCAGTTCTTC,CASSLLMVSYNEQFF
NA,TRBJ2-2,TRBD1,TRBV5-1,TGCGCCAGCAGCTTGCTTCGGGACAGGGTCCCGCCGACGAACACCGGGGAGCTGTTTTTT,CASSLLRDRVPPTNTGELFF
NA,TRBJ2-7,TRBD2,TRBV19,TGTGCCAGTAGGTCAGCGGGGGCCCCTCACTACGAGCAGTACTTC,CASRSAGAPHYEQYF
NA,TRBJ1-2,TRBD1,TRBV4-3,TGCGCCAGCAGCCAAGGAGCCTCGGACAGGGCAGCTGGCTACACCTTC,CASSQGASDRAAGYTF
NA,TRBJ1-1,TRBD1,TRBV25-1,TGTGCCAGCAGTGGGGACAGGGGGTCTACTGAAGCTTTCTTT,CASSGDRGSTEAFF
NA,TRBJ2-3,TRBD2,TRBV10-3,TGTGCCATCAGTGATACTAGCGGGGGGGCCGGGTTGACAGATACGCAGTATTTT,CAISDTSGGAGLTDTQYF
NA,TRBJ2-3,TRBD1,TRBV24-1,TGTGCCACCAGTGTTTCGGACAGGGGGCAGGTAGATACGCAGTATTTT,CATSVSDRGQVDTQYF
NA,TRBJ2-5,TRBD2,TRBV7-9,TGTGCCAGCAGCATAAGTAGCGGGGATCATGTAGAGACCCAGTACTTC,CASSISSGDHVETQYF
few,TRBJ2-3,TRBD2,TRBV5-1,TGCGCCGGCAGGAGGGGCGGGGGTCACACAGATACGCAGTATTTT,CAGRRGGGHTDTQYF
NA,TRBJ2-2,TRBD1,TRBV7-2,TGTGCCAGCAGAGAACAGGGGCGCGCCGGGGAGCTGTTTTTT,CASREQGRAGELFF
NA,TRBJ1-2,NA,TRBV12-3/TRBV12-4,TGTGCCAGCAGCACCACACAATTCTATGGCTACACCTTC,CASSTTQFYGYTF
NA,TRBJ1-2,TRBD1,TRBV25-1,TGTGCCAGCAGGGTGGGGACAGGTGACGGCTACACCTTC,CASRVGTGDGYTF
medium-sized,TRBJ2-1,TRBD1,TRBV6-5,TGTGCCAGCAGCTTGACAGGGGGAACCTACAATGAGCAGTTCTTC,CASSLTGGTYNEQFF
NA,TRBJ2-2,TRBD2,TRBV5-3,TGTGCCAGAAGTGAGGAGGGACTAGCGGGGGGGCCGCCCGGGGAGCTGTTTTTT,CARSEEGLAGGPPGELFF
NA,TRBJ1-6,NA,TRBV9,TGTGCCAGCAGCGCCCGGACGGGGAGCTCCTATAATTCACCCCTCCACTTT,CASSARTGSSYNSPLHF
NA,TRBJ1-1,NA,TRBV4-1,TGCGCCAGCAGCCAAGCGGCGGGAGGGGGGACTGAAGCTTTCTTT,CASSQAAGGGTEAFF